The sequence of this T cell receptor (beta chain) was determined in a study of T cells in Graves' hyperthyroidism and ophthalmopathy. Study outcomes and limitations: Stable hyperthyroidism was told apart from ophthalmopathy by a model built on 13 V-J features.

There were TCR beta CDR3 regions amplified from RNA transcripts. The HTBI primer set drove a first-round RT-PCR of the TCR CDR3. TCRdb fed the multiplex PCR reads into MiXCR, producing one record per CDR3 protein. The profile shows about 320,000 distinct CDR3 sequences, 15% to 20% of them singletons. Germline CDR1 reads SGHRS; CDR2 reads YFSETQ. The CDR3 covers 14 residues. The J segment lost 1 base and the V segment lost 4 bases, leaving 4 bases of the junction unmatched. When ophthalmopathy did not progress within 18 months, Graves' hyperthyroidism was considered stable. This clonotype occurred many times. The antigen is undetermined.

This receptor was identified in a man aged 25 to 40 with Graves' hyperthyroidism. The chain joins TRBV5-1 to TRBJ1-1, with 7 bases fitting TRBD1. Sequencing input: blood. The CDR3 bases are TGCGCCAGCAGCCCGGACAGGCCGAACACTGAAGCTTTCTTT. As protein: CASSPDRPNTEAFF.